This entry lists 21 T cell receptor beta chains sequenced from one sample in a study of CD8+CD57+ T cells in acquired aplastic anemia. Investigators profiled TCR beta VDJ and CDR3 from genomic DNA template. One entry per CDR3 protein, called by TCRdb with MiXCR from the reads. The data hold about 270,000 distinct CDR3 sequences, with around three fifths observed a single time. The sequencing sample was made of sorted CD4+, CD8+, or CD8+CD57+ T cells (not recorded which) from PBMCs. These receptor sequences come from a human donor with severe aplastic anemia or a healthy control (not recorded which).

This clonotype has at least ten counts. The chain carries TRBV20-1 and TRBJ2-1; 8 bases are shared with TRBD2. V shed 3 bases, J shed 0 bases, and the junction held 7 bases outside the gene matches. CDR3 size: 16 residues. The V gene's germline CDR1 is DFQATT and CDR2 SNEGSKA (reference sequence). CDR3 amino acids: CSASLVSGDSYNEQFF. DNA for the CDR3: TGCAGTGCTAGTTTGGTTAGCGGGGACTCCTACAATGAGCAGTTCTTC.

The genes are TRBV20-1 and TRBJ1-2, with 7 bases fitting TRBD1. This CDR3 has 15 residues. The V gene's germline CDR1 is DFQATT and CDR2 SNEGSKA (reference sequence). With 3 bases clipped from V and 0 bases from J, the junction kept 7 bases outside the gene matches. The CDR3 loop is CSASADRVANYGYTF. Here the CDR3 DNA reads TGCAGTGCTAGCGCCGACAGGGTAGCTAACTATGGCTACACCTTC.

This clonotype occurred a few times. V usage is TRBV20-1 and J usage is TRBJ2-5, with D possibly TRBD1 on 5 matching bases. Germline V gene sequence: CDR1 DFQATT, CDR2 SNEGSKA (reference sequence). CDR3 length: 13 residues. The V end was cut by 6 bases, the J end by 1 base, with 12 bases between. The CDR3 reads CSAKRQIQETQYF. The CDR3 DNA follows: TGCAGTGCCAAACGACAGATCCAAGAGACCCAGTACTTC.

This chain uses TRBV10-1 with TRBJ1-5, with TRBD1 as a possible D gene (6 bases). The CDR3 is made up of 14 amino acids. Germline V gives CDR1 WNHNN, CDR2 SYGVQD (reference sequence). The CDR3 here is CAGRGEKSNQPQHF. In DNA form, the CDR3 reads TGCGCGGGGAGGGGGGAGAAAAGCAATCAGCCCCAGCATTTT.

This clonotype appeared once. The chain links TRBV5-1 to TRBJ2-7; possibly TRBD1 or TRBD2 for D (5 bases each). Germline loops: CDR1 SGHRS, CDR2 YFSETQ. The CDR3 loop spans 15 amino acids. Trimming cost V 4 bases and J 2 bases, with 16 bases left between them. CDR3 sequence: CASSAAGTNAYEQYF. CDR3 in DNA: TGCGCCAGCAGCGCCGCCGGGACCAACGCCTACGAGCAGTACTTC.

This chain joins TRBV19 and TRBJ2-7; weak D call: TRBD1 (8 bases). With 4 bases removed from V and 2 bases from J, the gap between germline ends came to 15 bases. The CDR3 is 15 amino acids. The germline gives CDR1 LNHDA, CDR2 SQIVND (reference sequence). The DNA of the CDR3 is TGTGCCAGTAGTAGGGAGGGGACAGGTACCTACGAGCAGTACTTC. Residues: CASSREGTGTYEQYF.

About this clonotype: One end of the junction is discordant with germline, which a read error may explain. The chain links TRBV6-4 to TRBJ2-3; TRBD2 agrees at 7 bases. Germline lookup yields CDR1 MRHNA and CDR2 SNTAGT. The CDR3 spans 16 residues. This CDR3 is CASSFRGGINTDTRYF. In DNA, the CDR3 is TGTGCCAGCAGTTTCCGGGGAGGGATTAATACAGATACGCGGTATTTT.

CDR3 protein: CASSDGGGTDTQYF. In DNA form, the CDR3 reads TGCGCCAGCAGTGATGGGGGGGGCACAGATACGCAGTATTTT. The rearrangement links TRBV10-1 to TRBJ2-3; 7 bases map to TRBD2. CDR3 length: 14 residues. Germline trimming cut 3 bases from V and 1 base from J; bases unmatched to any gene: 1. Germline V gene lookup returns CDR1 WNHNN and CDR2 SYGVQD (reference sequence).

J is TRBJ1-5 and V is TRBV9, with no clear D. Germline CDR1 reads SGDLS; CDR2 reads YYNGEE. Trimming took 0 bases from V and 6 from J, leaving 10 bases between them. The CDR3 consists of 14 residues. The CDR3 here is CASSVGVLPQPQHF. The DNA for the CDR3 is TGTGCCAGCAGCGTAGGAGTTCTTCCTCAGCCCCAGCATTTT.

V is TRBV20-1 and J is TRBJ2-3, with 12 bases lining up with TRBD2. V trimming: 5 bases; J trimming: 6 bases; junction bases outside the gene matches: 9. The CDR3 extends over 15 amino acids. Germline V gene sequence: CDR1 DFQATT, CDR2 SNEGSKA (reference sequence). CDR3 bases: TGCAGTGCTTCCTTCCTAGCGGGAGGGTGGGATACGCAGTATTTT. Translated, it gives CSASFLAGGWDTQYF.

This clonotype has ten or more counts. The genes are TRBV5-5 and TRBJ2-3, with no clear D. Germline CDR1 reads SGHKS; CDR2 reads YYEKEE (reference sequence). Trimming left V 1 base short and J 3 bases short, with 15 bases between. This CDR3 is 16 amino acids long. The CDR3, as DNA: TGTGCCAGCAGCTTGCTCTCCCCAGCCGAAACAGATACGCAGTATTTT. Its protein is CASSLLSPAETDTQYF.

The V call is TRBV7-8, the J call TRBJ1-2, with D possibly matching TRBD1 (5 bases). Looked up from germline, CDR1 is SGHVS and CDR2 is FQNEAQ. The CDR3 runs 16 residues. Trimming pared 6 bases from V and 0 bases from J, leaving 17 bases between. The CDR3 spells CASSPREGITNYGYTF. CDR3 nucleotides: TGTGCCAGCAGTCCACGCGAGGGGATCACTAACTATGGCTACACCTTC.

This sequence joins TRBV29-1 and TRBJ2-1, with D unclear. Germline CDR1 is SQVTM and CDR2 is ANQGSEA. This CDR3 has 14 amino acids. Trimming stripped 4 bases from V and 4 bases from J, with 14 bases between. The chain's CDR3 is CSVVGLASYNEQFF. The CDR3 region has the DNA TGCAGCGTTGTCGGGCTGGCGTCGTACAATGAGCAGTTCTTC.

There are many counts of this clonotype. The rearrangement joins TRBV29-1 to TRBJ2-5; D remains unclear. Germline CDR1 and CDR2: SQVTM and ANQGSEA. The CDR3 sequence is 11 residues long. V gave up 2 bases and J gave up 4 bases, with 5 bases separating them. The DNA of the CDR3 is TGCAGCGTTGAATTACGAGAGACCCAGTACTTC. Translating gives CSVELRETQYF.

This clonotype occurred many times. The V and J genes are TRBV7-9 and TRBJ2-7; D is possibly TRBD1 (6 bases). The CDR3 is made up of 13 amino acids. From germline, CDR1 is SEHNR and CDR2 FQNEAQ (reference sequence). Trimming stripped 5 bases from V and 5 bases from J, with 13 bases between. The CDR3 bases are TGTGCCAGCAGCCAGGGACACCGGCACGAGCAGTACTTC. Translating gives CASSQGHRHEQYF.

This clonotype has only a few counts. This clone may be a read error of a much larger clone one base away. V is TRBV5-1 and J is TRBJ2-2; TRBD1 is a possible D gene (6 bases). Deletions cut 5 bases from V and 6 bases from J, with 20 bases between. The CDR3 runs to 16 residues. Germline assignment: CDR1 SGHRS and CDR2 YFSETQ. In nucleotides, the CDR3 is TGCGCCAGCAGGCCTCCCGGGACACTTAACGCCGGGGAGCTGTTTTTT. Encoded protein: CASRPPGTLNAGELFF.

V is TRBV15 and J is TRBJ2-4; 7 bases match TRBD1. CDR1 LNHNV and CDR2 YYDKDF come from the germline V gene (reference sequence). This CDR3 is 15 amino acids long. The ends lost 8 bases at V and 2 bases at J; junction bases unmatched: 9. The CDR3 DNA reads as TGTGCCACCGCCGAGACAGGGATCCCCAAAAACATTCAGTACTTC. Residues: CATAETGIPKNIQYF.

This clonotype appeared many times. The chain carries TRBV7-2 and TRBJ1-5, with TRBD1 as a possible D gene (6 bases). The ends were cut back, 5 bases at V and 0 bases at J, with 20 bases in the middle. This CDR3 spans 18 amino acids. CDR1 SGHTA and CDR2 FQGNSA come from the germline V gene. The DNA for the CDR3 is TGTGCCAGCAGCCCGGAAGGACAGTTTGGCTATAGCAATCAGCCCCAGCATTTT. Amino acid sequence: CASSPEGQFGYSNQPQHF.

A few counts support this clonotype. This chain links TRBV24-1 with TRBJ1-3; weak D call: TRBD1 (5 bases). The CDR3 sequence is 15 residues long. Germline V lookup: CDR1 KGHDR, CDR2 SFDVKD. V was pared by 3 bases and J by 7 bases, with 15 bases between. The CDR3 reads CATSDPGRTGNTIYF. DNA for the CDR3: TGTGCCACCAGTGATCCGGGACGTACCGGGAACACCATATATTTT.

The rearrangement links TRBV7-9 to TRBJ2-7; D gene ambiguous. V lost 5 bases to trimming and J lost 0 bases, with 11 bases between them. Germline V gives CDR1 SEHNR, CDR2 FQNEAQ (reference sequence). CDR3 size: 14 residues. The CDR3 protein is CASSLLGASYEQYF. In nucleotides, the CDR3 is TGTGCCAGCAGCCTCCTCGGCGCCTCCTACGAGCAGTACTTC.

This clonotype was counted many times. V is TRBV20-1 and J is TRBJ2-2; 9 bases line up with TRBD2. Germline V CDR1 and CDR2: DFQATT, SNEGSKA (reference sequence). The length of the CDR3 is 15 residues. Unmatched junction bases numbered 9, after V lost 2 bases and J lost 8 bases. The CDR3 DNA sequence: TGCAGTGCTAGAATGTCTAGCGGGGTTGATGGGGAGCTGTTTTTT. The encoded protein is CSARMSSGVDGELFF.